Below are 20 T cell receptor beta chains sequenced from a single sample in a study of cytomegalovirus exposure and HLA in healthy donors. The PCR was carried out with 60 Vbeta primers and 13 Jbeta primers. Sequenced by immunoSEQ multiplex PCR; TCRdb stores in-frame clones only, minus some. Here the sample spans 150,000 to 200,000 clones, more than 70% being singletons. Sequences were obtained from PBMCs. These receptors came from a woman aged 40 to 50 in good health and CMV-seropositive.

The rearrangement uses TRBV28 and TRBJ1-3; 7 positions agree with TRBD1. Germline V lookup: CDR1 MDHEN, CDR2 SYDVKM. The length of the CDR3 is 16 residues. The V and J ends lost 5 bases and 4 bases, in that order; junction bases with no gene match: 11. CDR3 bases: TGTGCCAGCAGTGAACTTTCGGGACAGAGAGGAAACACCATATATTTT. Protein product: CASSELSGQRGNTIYF.

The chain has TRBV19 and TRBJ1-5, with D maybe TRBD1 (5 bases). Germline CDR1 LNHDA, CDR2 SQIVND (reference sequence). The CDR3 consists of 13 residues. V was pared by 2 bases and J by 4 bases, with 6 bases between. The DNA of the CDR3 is TGTGCCAGTAGTATAAGGGGAAATCAGCCCCAGCATTTT. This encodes CASSIRGNQPQHF.

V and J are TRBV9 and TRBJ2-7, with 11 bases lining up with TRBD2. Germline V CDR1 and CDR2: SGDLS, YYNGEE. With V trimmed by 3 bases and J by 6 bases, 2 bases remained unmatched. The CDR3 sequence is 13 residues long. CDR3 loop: CASSGLAGSEQYF. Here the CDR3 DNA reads TGTGCCAGCAGCGGACTAGCGGGAAGCGAGCAGTACTTC.

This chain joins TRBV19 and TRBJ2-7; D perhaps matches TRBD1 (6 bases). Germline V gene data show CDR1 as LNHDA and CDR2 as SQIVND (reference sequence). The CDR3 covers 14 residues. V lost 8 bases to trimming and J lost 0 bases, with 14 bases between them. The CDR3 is CASGRTASSYEQYF. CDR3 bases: TGTGCCAGTGGAAGGACAGCTTCCTCCTACGAGCAGTACTTC.

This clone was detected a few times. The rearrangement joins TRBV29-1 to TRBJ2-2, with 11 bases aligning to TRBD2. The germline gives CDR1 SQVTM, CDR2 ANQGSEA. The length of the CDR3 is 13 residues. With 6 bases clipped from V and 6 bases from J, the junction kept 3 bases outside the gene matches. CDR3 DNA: TGCAGCGTGGTACTAGCGGGAGCCGGGGAGCTGTTTTTT. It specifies CSVVLAGAGELFF.

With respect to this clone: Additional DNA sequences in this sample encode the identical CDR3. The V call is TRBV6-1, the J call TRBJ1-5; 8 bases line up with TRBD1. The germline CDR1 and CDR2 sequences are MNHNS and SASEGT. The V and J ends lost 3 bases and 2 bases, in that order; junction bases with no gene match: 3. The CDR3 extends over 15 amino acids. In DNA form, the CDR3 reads TGTGCCAGCAGTGAGCAGGGGGCTGGCAATCAGCCCCAGCATTTT. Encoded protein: CASSEQGAGNQPQHF.

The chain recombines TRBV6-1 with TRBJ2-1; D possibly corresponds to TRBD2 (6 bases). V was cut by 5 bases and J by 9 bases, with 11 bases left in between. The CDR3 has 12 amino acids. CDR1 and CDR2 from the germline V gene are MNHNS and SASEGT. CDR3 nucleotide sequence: TGTGCCAGCAGTTATGTGGGGGGTGAGCAGTTCTTC. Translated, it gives CASSYVGGEQFF.

CDR3 bases: TGTGCCAGCAGCTTAGTCACGGTTACAGATACGCAGTATTTT. Encoded protein: CASSLVTVTDTQYF. The chain joins TRBV7-2 to TRBJ2-3; D gene uncertain. Germline V lookup: CDR1 SGHTA, CDR2 FQGNSA. This CDR3 comprises 14 residues. V shed 1 base and J shed 3 bases, with 8 bases lying between them.

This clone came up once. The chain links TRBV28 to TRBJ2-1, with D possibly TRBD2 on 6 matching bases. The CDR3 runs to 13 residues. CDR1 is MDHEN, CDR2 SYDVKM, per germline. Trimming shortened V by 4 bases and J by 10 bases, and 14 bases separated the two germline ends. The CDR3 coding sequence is TGTGCCAGCAGTTCCCACCTAGCGACAGAGCAGTTCTTC. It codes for CASSSHLATEQFF. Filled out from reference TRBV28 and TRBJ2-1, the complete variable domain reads DVKVTQSSRYLVKRTGEKVFLECVQDMDHENMFWYRQDPGLGLRLIYFSYDVKMKEKGDIPEGYSVSREKKERFSLILESASTNQTSMYLCASSSHLATEQFFGPGTRLTVL.

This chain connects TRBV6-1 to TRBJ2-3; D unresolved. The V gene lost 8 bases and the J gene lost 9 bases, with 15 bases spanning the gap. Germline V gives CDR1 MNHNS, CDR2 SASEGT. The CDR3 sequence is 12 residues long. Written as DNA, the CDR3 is TGTGCCAGCGCGATTAAGCAAGCCACGCAGTATTTT. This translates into CASAIKQATQYF.

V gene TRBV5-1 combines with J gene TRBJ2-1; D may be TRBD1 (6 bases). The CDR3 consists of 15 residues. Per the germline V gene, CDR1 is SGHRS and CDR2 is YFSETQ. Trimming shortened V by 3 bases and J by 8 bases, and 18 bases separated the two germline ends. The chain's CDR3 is CASSSDSDEYDEQFF. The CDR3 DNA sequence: TGCGCCAGCAGCTCGGACAGCGATGAATATGATGAGCAGTTCTTC.

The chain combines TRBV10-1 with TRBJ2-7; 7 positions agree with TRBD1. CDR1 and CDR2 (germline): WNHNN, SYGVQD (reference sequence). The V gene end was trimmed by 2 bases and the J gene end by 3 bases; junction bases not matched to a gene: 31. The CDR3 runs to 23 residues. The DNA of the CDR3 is TGCGCCAGCAGTGAGCCCGACGGACAGGCCACTCATTACCGACACACGCCGCGCTACGAGCAGTACTTC. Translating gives CASSEPDGQATHYRHTPRYEQYF.

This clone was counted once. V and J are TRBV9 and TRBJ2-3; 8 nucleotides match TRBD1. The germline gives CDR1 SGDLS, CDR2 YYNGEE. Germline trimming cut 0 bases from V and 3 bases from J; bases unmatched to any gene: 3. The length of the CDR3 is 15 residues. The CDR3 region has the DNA TGTGCCAGCAGCGTAGAGGGACAGGAGACAGATACGCAGTATTTT. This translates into CASSVEGQETDTQYF.

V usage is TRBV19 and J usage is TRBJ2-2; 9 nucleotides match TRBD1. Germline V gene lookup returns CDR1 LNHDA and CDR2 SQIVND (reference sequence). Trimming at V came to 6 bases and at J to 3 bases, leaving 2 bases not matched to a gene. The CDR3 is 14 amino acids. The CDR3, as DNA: TGTGCCAGTAGAAGGACAGGGGACACCGGGGAGCTGTTTTTT. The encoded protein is CASRRTGDTGELFF.

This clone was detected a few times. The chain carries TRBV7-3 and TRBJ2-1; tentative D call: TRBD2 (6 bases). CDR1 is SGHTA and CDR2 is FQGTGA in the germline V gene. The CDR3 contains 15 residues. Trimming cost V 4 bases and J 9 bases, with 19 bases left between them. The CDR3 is CASSSQLGTDGEQFF. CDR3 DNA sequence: TGTGCCAGCAGCTCGCAACTGGGGACTGATGGTGAGCAGTTCTTC.

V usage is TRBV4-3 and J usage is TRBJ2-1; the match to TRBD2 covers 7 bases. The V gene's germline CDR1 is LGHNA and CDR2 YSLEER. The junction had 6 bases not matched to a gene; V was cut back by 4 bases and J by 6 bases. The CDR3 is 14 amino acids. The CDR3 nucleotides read TGCGCCAGCAGCCGCAGGACTAGTTTCAATGAGCAGTTCTTC. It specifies CASSRRTSFNEQFF.

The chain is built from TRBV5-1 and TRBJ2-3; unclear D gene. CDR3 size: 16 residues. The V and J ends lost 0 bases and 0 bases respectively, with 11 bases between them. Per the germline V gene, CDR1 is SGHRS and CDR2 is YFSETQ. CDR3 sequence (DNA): TGCGCCAGCAGCTTGGCTACGCGATCAAGCACAGATACGCAGTATTTT. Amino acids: CASSLATRSSTDTQYF.

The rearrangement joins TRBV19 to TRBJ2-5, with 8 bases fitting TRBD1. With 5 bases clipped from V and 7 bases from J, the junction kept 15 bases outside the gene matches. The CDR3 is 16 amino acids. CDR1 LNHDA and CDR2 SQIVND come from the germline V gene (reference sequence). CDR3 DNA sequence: TGTGCCAGTAGTCCTATACAGGGGGTGGCCAAAGGGACCCAGTACTTC. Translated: CASSPIQGVAKGTQYF.

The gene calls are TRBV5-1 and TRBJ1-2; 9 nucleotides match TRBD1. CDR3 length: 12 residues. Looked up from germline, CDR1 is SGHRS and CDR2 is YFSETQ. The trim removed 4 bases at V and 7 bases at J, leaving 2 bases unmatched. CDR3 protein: CASSLDRGGYTF. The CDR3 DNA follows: TGCGCCAGCAGCCTGGACAGGGGTGGCTACACCTTC.

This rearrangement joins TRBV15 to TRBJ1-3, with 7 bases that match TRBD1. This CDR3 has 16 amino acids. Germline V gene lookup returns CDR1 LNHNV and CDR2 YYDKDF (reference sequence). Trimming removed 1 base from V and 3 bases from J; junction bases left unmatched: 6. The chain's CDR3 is CATSRVPQGGGNTIYF. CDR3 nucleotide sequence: TGTGCCACCAGCAGAGTACCGCAGGGGGGTGGAAACACCATATATTTT.